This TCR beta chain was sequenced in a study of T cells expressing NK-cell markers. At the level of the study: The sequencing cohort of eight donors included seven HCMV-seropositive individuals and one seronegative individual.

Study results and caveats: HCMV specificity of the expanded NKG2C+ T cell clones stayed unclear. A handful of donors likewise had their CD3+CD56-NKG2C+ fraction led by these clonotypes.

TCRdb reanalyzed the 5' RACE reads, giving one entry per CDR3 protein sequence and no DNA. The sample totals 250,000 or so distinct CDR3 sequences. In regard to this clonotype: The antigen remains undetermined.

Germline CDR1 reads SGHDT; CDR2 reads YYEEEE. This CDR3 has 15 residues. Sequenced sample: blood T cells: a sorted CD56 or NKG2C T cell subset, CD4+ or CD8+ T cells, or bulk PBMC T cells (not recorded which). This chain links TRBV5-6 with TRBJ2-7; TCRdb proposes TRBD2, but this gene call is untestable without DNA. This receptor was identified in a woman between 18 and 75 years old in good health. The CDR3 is CATSGLAGPSYEQYF.